One and the same sample provided the 26 T cell receptor beta chains below, sequenced in a study of T cells in Graves' hyperthyroidism and ophthalmopathy. The CDR3 regions of TCR beta were amplified from RNA transcripts. The HTBI primer set drove a first-round RT-PCR of the TCR CDR3. TCRdb processed the multiplex PCR reads anew with MiXCR; each CDR3 protein has one entry. The table shows under 250,000 distinct CDR3 sequences, with approximately 25% occurring only once. The sequenced sample was blood. Receptor source: a middle-aged woman with Graves' ophthalmopathy.

This clonotype was picked up many times. The V gene is TRBV29-1, the J gene TRBJ1-2; no definite D call. The CDR3 is 10 residues long. V lost 3 bases, J lost 3 bases, and 2 bases lay in between. Germline assignment: CDR1 SQVTM and CDR2 ANQGSEA. CDR3 sequence reads: CSVDHYGYTF. DNA of the CDR3: TGCAGCGTTGACCACTATGGCTACACCTTC. Variable domain in full (rest from reference TRBV29-1 and TRBJ1-2): SAVISQKPSRDICQRGTSLTIQCQVDSQVTMMFWYRQQPGQSLTLIATANQGSEATYESGFVIDKFPISRPNLTFSTLTVSNMSPEDSSIYLCSVDHYGYTFGSGTRLTVV.

This clonotype was seen at least ten times. J is TRBJ2-5 and V is TRBV27; tentatively, D is TRBD1 (6 bases). V was pared by 6 bases and J by 2 bases, with 10 bases between. The CDR3 runs to 13 residues. Germline V gene data show CDR1 as MNHEY and CDR2 as SMNVEV (reference sequence). The CDR3 DNA is TGTGCCAGCAGGGACAGATTTCAAGAGACCCAGTACTTC. Amino acid sequence: CASRDRFQETQYF.

This clonotype was seen only a few times. The V call is TRBV11-2, the J call TRBJ2-7; TRBD1 matches at 8 bases. This CDR3 spans 14 amino acids. CDR1 and CDR2 (germline): SGHAT, FQNNGV. V gave up 4 bases and J gave up 3 bases; unmatched junction bases: 5. CDR3 nucleotides: TGTGCCAGCAGCTCGGACAGGGCTAACTACGAGCAGTACTTC. This translates into CASSSDRANYEQYF.

As for this clonotype: The CDR3 does not close with the conserved phenylalanine or tryptophan, likely indicating a read error. The V and J genes are TRBV4-2 and TRBJ1-2; unclear D gene. V shed 4 bases and J shed 4 bases, with 7 bases lying between them. This CDR3 spans 12 amino acids. Germline V lookup: CDR1 LGHNA, CDR2 YNFKEQ. The CDR3 nucleotides read TGTGCCAGCAGCCTTGAGGGCTATGGCTACACCGTC. Translating gives CASSLEGYGYTV.

This clonotype appeared many times. The chain has TRBV20-1 and TRBJ2-7; D possibly corresponds to TRBD2 (6 bases). CDR3 length: 14 residues. CDR1 and CDR2 (germline): DFQATT, SNEGSKA (reference sequence). Deletions cut 0 bases from V and 4 bases from J, with 13 bases between. The CDR3 loop reads CSARDPPSAYEQYF. In DNA form, the CDR3 reads TGCAGTGCTAGAGATCCCCCTAGCGCGTACGAGCAGTACTTC.

At least ten counts were recorded for this clonotype. The chain carries TRBV7-2 and TRBJ2-2; 13 bases align to TRBD2. Germline CDR1 reads SGHTA; CDR2 reads FQGNSA. The CDR3 covers 18 residues. V was pared by 4 bases and J by 4 bases, with 9 bases of the junction left unmatched. CDR3 region: CASSSSGLAGAGTGELFF. In nucleotides, the CDR3 is TGTGCCAGCAGCTCATCCGGACTAGCGGGAGCCGGCACCGGGGAGCTGTTTTTT.

The chain joins TRBV6-2 or TRBV6-3 to TRBJ2-7; 15 bases are a match to TRBD2. The CDR3 extends over 17 amino acids. V trimming: 2 bases; J trimming: 4 bases; junction bases outside the gene matches: 6. Germline V lookup: CDR1 MNHEY, CDR2 SVGEGT. DNA of the CDR3: TGTGCCAGCAGTTACCCCCGGACTAGCGGGAGGGGGTACGAGCAGTACTTC. Its translation is CASSYPRTSGRGYEQYF.

The chain couples TRBV20-1 to TRBJ2-7; D is unresolved. The germline gives CDR1 DFQATT, CDR2 SNEGSKA (reference sequence). V lost 1 base, J lost 2 bases, and 12 bases lay in between. The CDR3 covers 14 residues. CDR3 sequence (DNA): TGCAGTGCTAGAGGCGGCCTTTCAACCTACGAGCAGTACTTC. As protein: CSARGGLSTYEQYF.

At least ten counts were recorded for this clonotype. The chain combines TRBV6-5 with TRBJ1-1; weak D call: TRBD1 (6 bases). Germline V gene lookup returns CDR1 MNHEY and CDR2 SVGAGI. This CDR3 is built from 15 residues. The germline V and J ends were trimmed by 0 bases and 4 bases, with 12 bases remaining between them. This chain's CDR3 is CASSYSGRGSTEAFF. The CDR3 DNA sequence: TGTGCCAGCAGTTACTCAGGCAGGGGAAGCACTGAAGCTTTCTTT.

This clonotype showed up many times. The chain combines TRBV12-3 or TRBV12-4 with TRBJ2-7; D is perhaps TRBD2 (6 bases). There are 14 residues in the CDR3. Deletions cut 2 bases from V and 7 bases from J, with 15 bases between. CDR3 bases: TGTGCCAGCAGTTTAAGAGGCCATGGAGGGGAGCAGTACTTC. Protein sequence: CASSLRGHGGEQYF.

This clonotype came up many times. V gene TRBV20-1 combines with J gene TRBJ2-7; maybe TRBD1 (6 bases). V was shortened by 6 bases and J by 1 base, with 10 bases between the two germline ends. CDR1 and CDR2 from the germline V gene are DFQATT and SNEGSKA (reference sequence). The CDR3 runs to 12 residues. CDR3: CSAGASSYEQYF. CDR3 bases: TGCAGTGCGGGGGCCTCTTCCTACGAGCAGTACTTC.

The chain has TRBV6-5 and TRBJ2-5; maybe TRBD1 (7 bases). This CDR3 comprises 15 residues. Trimming removed 0 bases from V and 5 bases from J, with 13 bases in between. Germline V gene sequence: CDR1 MNHEY, CDR2 SVGAGI. CDR3 loop: CASSYSARGDETQYF. In nucleotides, the CDR3 is TGTGCCAGCAGTTACTCGGCCAGGGGGGATGAGACCCAGTACTTC.

This clonotype was seen at least ten times. The chain has TRBV30 and TRBJ2-7, with a tentative D call TRBD2 (5 bases). The germline V gene encodes CDR1 GTSNPN and CDR2 SVGIG (reference sequence). The CDR3 runs to 10 residues. The germline V and J ends were trimmed by 8 bases and 9 bases, with 14 bases remaining between them. CDR3 in DNA: TGTGCCCACCGAGAGGGTGCGCAGTACTTC. Translation: CAHREGAQYF. Together with reference TRBV30 and TRBJ2-7, the CDR3 gives the full variable domain: SQTIHQWPATLVQPVGSPLSLECTVEGTSNPNLYWYRQAAGRGLQLLFYSVGIGQISSEVPQNLSASRPQDRQFILSSKKLLLSDSGFYLCAHREGAQYFGPGTRLTVT.

The rearrangement uses TRBV6-1 and TRBJ1-1; D call uncertain. This CDR3 spans 14 amino acids. Germline values: CDR1 MNHNS, CDR2 SASEGT. V was pared by 5 bases and J by 3 bases, with 13 bases between. The CDR3 bases are TGTGCCAGCAGTAAGGGAGTGGACCACACTGAAGCTTTCTTT. Translated, it gives CASSKGVDHTEAFF.

Ten or more counts support this clonotype. V usage is TRBV3-1 and J usage is TRBJ2-7; D is possibly TRBD1 (5 bases). The CDR3 spans 14 residues. Germline V gene data show CDR1 as LGHDT and CDR2 as YNNKEL (reference sequence). V was clipped by 6 bases and J by 0 bases, with 12 bases between them. CDR3 DNA sequence: TGTGCCAGCAGGGGTGGGGCTCTCTCCTACGAGCAGTACTTC. Translation: CASRGGALSYEQYF.

In DNA, the CDR3 is TGCAGTGTCCACGGGGTGGCGGGAATGGCGACCCAGTACTTC. Translation gives CSVHGVAGMATQYF. J is TRBJ2-5 and V is TRBV20-1; D may be TRBD2 (6 bases). The germline gives CDR1 DFQATT, CDR2 SNEGSKA (reference sequence). The CDR3 loop spans 14 amino acids. Trimming took 7 bases from V and 7 from J, leaving 22 bases between them.

Ten or more counts support this clonotype. The chain has TRBV9 and TRBJ1-5; the match to TRBD1 covers 7 bases. Per the germline V gene, CDR1 is SGDLS and CDR2 is YYNGEE. The CDR3 runs 14 residues. Losses at the gene ends were 4 bases for V and 6 bases for J; bases not matched to a gene: 7. The DNA for the CDR3 is TGTGCCAGCAGCTCCGACAGGGAGGGTCAGCCCCAGCATTTT. Protein: CASSSDREGQPQHF.

This clonotype appeared many times. The chain recombines TRBV10-3 with TRBJ2-3; maybe TRBD2 (6 bases). Trimming stripped 5 bases from V and 0 bases from J, with 15 bases between. CDR1 is ENHRY, CDR2 SYGVKD, per germline. The CDR3 has 16 residues. The DNA for the CDR3 is TGTGCCATCAGTTCAAGTAGCGGTTATAGCACAGATACGCAGTATTTT. It encodes CAISSSSGYSTDTQYF.

This clonotype was detected ten times or more. The chain couples TRBV12-3 or TRBV12-4 to TRBJ2-7; 13 nucleotides match TRBD2. V gave up 6 bases and J gave up 7 bases; unmatched junction bases: 6. This CDR3 region has 14 residues. The CDR3 here is CASSRGLAGREQYF. In nucleotides, the CDR3 is TGTGCCAGCAGCCGGGGACTAGCGGGGAGGGAGCAGTACTTC.

This clonotype has a count of ten or more. The chain employs TRBV7-2 and TRBJ2-5; D is undetermined. CDR1 SGHTA and CDR2 FQGNSA come from the germline V gene. The CDR3 is made up of 14 amino acids. The germline V and J ends were trimmed by 0 bases and 4 bases, with 9 bases remaining between them. The CDR3 coding sequence is TGTGCCAGCAGCTTAGCCGCCGGGCCAGAGACCCAGTACTTC. The encoded protein is CASSLAAGPETQYF.

The table lists this clonotype with many counts. The chain has TRBV28 and TRBJ1-1; D ambiguous. V was shortened by 4 bases and J by 4 bases, with 7 bases between the two germline ends. Germline V CDR1 and CDR2: MDHEN, SYDVKM. The CDR3 has 12 amino acids. The CDR3 sequence: CASSWGGTEAFF. As DNA, the CDR3 is TGTGCCAGCAGTTGGGGAGGCACTGAAGCTTTCTTT.

This clonotype was counted many times. This chain uses TRBV20-1 with TRBJ2-5; D is possibly TRBD2 (7 bases). Trimming stripped 3 bases from V and 4 bases from J, with 15 bases between. The germline V gene encodes CDR1 DFQATT and CDR2 SNEGSKA (reference sequence). There are 14 residues in the CDR3. The CDR3 coding sequence is TGCAGTGCTAGGGGGGAGGGGGGTATAGAGACCCAGTACTTC. Translating gives CSARGEGGIETQYF.

This clonotype showed up just a few times. This rearrangement joins TRBV19 to TRBJ2-2; D is ambiguous. CDR3 length equals 14 residues. The V and J ends lost 3 bases and 4 bases respectively, with 9 bases between them. Germline loops: CDR1 LNHDA, CDR2 SQIVND (reference sequence). CDR3 residues: CASSMLGSTGELFF. CDR3 nucleotide sequence: TGTGCCAGTAGTATGTTGGGATCCACCGGGGAGCTGTTTTTT.

The sample holds many counts of this clonotype. V gene TRBV12-3 or TRBV12-4 combines with J gene TRBJ1-1; D remains unclear. Trimming took 3 bases from V and 7 from J, leaving 6 bases between them. The CDR3 spans 11 residues. The CDR3 DNA reads as TGTGCCAGCAGTTTCGGCTTTGAAGCTTTCTTT. Translated: CASSFGFEAFF.

This sequence joins TRBV5-1 and TRBJ2-2; D may be TRBD1 (6 bases). The CDR3 is 17 amino acids. V lost 3 bases, J lost 1 base, and 16 bases lay in between. Looked up from germline, CDR1 is SGHRS and CDR2 is YFSETQ. CDR3 sequence reads: CASSSGPRGLNTGELFF. CDR3 DNA sequence: TGCGCCAGCAGCTCAGGTCCCAGGGGATTGAACACCGGGGAGCTGTTTTTT.

This clonotype was seen at least ten times. The chain is built from TRBV2 and TRBJ2-7; 8 bases agree with TRBD1. This CDR3 region has 14 residues. V lost 9 bases, J lost 4 bases, and 11 bases stayed unmatched. Germline assignment: CDR1 SNHLY and CDR2 FYNNEI. The chain's CDR3 is CASQTQGAPYEQYF. The CDR3 bases are TGTGCCAGTCAAACGCAGGGGGCCCCTTACGAGCAGTACTTC.